The sample holds a few counts of the clone carrying this T cell receptor (beta chain). Its antigen is still unknown. There are 16 residues in the CDR3. Germline loops: CDR1 SGHVS, CDR2 FNYEAQ. V dropped 1 base and J dropped 1 base, with 11 bases sitting between them. TCRdb's copy holds only in-frame clones and misses some; the assay was immunoSEQ multiplex PCR. The table has 50,000 to 55,000 clones, around three quarters seen once. The source of the sample is a study of PD-L1 blockade in urothelial cancer. Study-level background: Blood analysis was done at 3 weeks (second dose) and 6 weeks after treatment began. Broader study findings: Clonality of blood TCR below the median before treatment predicted better survival.

Sequenced material: PBMCs, taken around atezolizumab (anti-PD-L1) treatment. The source is a man in his 70s with urothelial cancer. The chain joins TRBV7-6 to TRBJ1-3; tentative D call: TRBD1 (6 bases). The CDR3 nucleotides are TGTGCCAGCAGCTTAGGGACAGTATTTTCTGGAAACACCATATATTTT. Its translation: CASSLGTVFSGNTIYF.